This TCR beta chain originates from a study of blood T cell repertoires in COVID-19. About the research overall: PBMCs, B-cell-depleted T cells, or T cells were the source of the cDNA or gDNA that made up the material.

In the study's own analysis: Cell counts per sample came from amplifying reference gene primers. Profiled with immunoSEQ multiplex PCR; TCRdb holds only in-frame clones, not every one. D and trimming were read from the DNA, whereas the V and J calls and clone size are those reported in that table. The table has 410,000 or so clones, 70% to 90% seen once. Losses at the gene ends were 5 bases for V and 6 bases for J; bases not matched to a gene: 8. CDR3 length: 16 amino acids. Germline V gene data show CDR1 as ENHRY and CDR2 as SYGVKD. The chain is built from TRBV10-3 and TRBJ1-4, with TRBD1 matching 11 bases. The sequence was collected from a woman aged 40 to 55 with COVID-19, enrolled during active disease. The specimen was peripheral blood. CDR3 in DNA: TGTGCCATCAGTTTAACCCGGACAGGGGGCGATGAAAAACTGTTTTTT. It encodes CAISLTRTGGDEKLFF.